This T cell receptor beta chain was sequenced for a study of blood T cells in healthy people across ages. CDR3 length: 16 amino acids. Germline assignment: CDR1 SQVTM and CDR2 ANQGSEA. The V end was cut by 8 bases, the J end by 0 bases, with 20 bases between. Next came a second PCR, run for roughly 6 to 11 cycles, which used a sample-barcoded 5' primer along with a J-beta primer mix. Per-sample output comprised a minimum of 2.5 million paired-end reads containing CDR3. One entry per CDR3 protein results from TCRdb running MiXCR on the 5' RACE reads. In the table there are some 1.4 million distinct CDR3 sequences, roughly 45% of which are singletons.

Sequenced material: blood. The sequence derives from a woman between 18 and 29 years old in good health. The chain recombines TRBV29-1 with TRBJ2-1, with D hard to call. The CDR3 sequence is CSPRAIPRISYNEQFF. The CDR3 DNA reads as TGCAGCCCCAGAGCCATACCTAGGATCTCCTACAATGAGCAGTTCTTC.